This TCR beta chain was identified during a study of blood T cell repertoires in COVID-19. Study information: Samples came from the United States, Italy and Spain, spanning acute and convalescent COVID-19. Nucleic acid was either cDNA or gDNA, and it came from T cells, B-cell-depleted T cells, or PBMCs.

Authors' analysis steps: Reference gene primer amplification gave nucleated cell count estimates. Here immunoSEQ multiplex PCR was the method, and the copy in TCRdb shows in-frame clones only, minus some. V, J and clone size are taken as reported in that table, and D and trimming were inferred from the DNA itself. The sample includes some 88,000 clones, about 85% of them seen just once. The CDR3 is made up of 19 amino acids. This TCR was sampled from a man aged 55 to 70 with acute or convalescent COVID-19. The sequencing sample was made of peripheral blood. The rearrangement uses TRBV12-2 and TRBJ2-6; the DNA was not compared with TRBD1, the D call given in the table. TRBV12-2 is designated a pseudogene. The DNA for the CDR3 is TGTGCAAGTCGCTTCACACCGGGACAGATCGTCTCTGGGGCCAACGTCCTGACTTTC. Translated: CASRFTPGQIVSGANVLTF.